This entry is about one T cell receptor beta chain. This clonotype has only one observation. It has no known antigen specificity. A read error may account for a junction end that differs from germline. This entry comes from a study of blood T cells in healthy people across ages (dated by TCRdb to 2013 to 2016). Turning to the overall study: In model experiments, template switching captured about one uniquely barcoded TCR beta cDNA molecule for every two T cells. Donors of different ages were randomly distributed across sequencing lanes to avoid experimental bias. Donors were grouped into four age groups: young (average approximately 15 years), middle-aged (under 40), aged (over 55) and long-lived (just over 80). The study analyzed two additional independent replicas of 1 million unique cDNA reads from the same blood draw for two donors, one aged 18 to 30 and one aged 80 or older. Using deep sequencing normalized with unique cDNA molecular identifiers, the study measured how TCR beta repertoire diversity changes with age. The paper as a whole reports these results and caveats: Total diversity estimates from one million sequenced T cells were considered lower bounds and underestimates. Observed TCR beta diversity per million T cells fell roughly linearly with age, and a significant reduction was already apparent by age roughly 40. The percentage of naive T cells measured by flow cytometry correlated strongly with observed TCR beta diversity. Conclusive comparison of naive and antigen-experienced compartments was prevented by the profiling of bulk unsorted PBMCs. Compared with the aged group, the long-lived group had more naive CD4+ T cells, fewer expanded clones and increased TCR diversity, suggesting age selection. Because the CMV infection status of the donors was unknown, age-related changes in expanded clonotypes may potentially have been confounded.

Donors were a few dozen systemically healthy Caucasian individuals from Russia aged roughly 6 to 90 years. Ten milliliters of peripheral blood were drawn from each donor into EDTA-treated Vacutainer tubes. Ficoll-Paque density-gradient centrifugation was used to isolate PBMCs, with at least 6 million per sample. Total RNA, at least 6 micrograms per sample, was extracted from PBMCs with Trizol reagent. The percentages of naive CD45RAhigh/CD27high T cells were determined by flow cytometry on a PBMC aliquot from every donor. The protocol used for the library was 5' RACE. TCRdb shows the sequencer as Illumina HiSeq 2500. A second PCR of roughly 7 to 12 cycles was run with a J-beta primer mix and a sample-barcoded 5' primer. Each TCR beta cDNA molecule received a unique molecular identifier from a template-switch 5' adaptor carrying 12 random nucleotides. Each sample yielded at least 3 million CDR3-containing paired-end reads. First-strand cDNA was synthesized from all RNA with the Mint cDNA synthesis kit, primed by a TRBC-specific oligonucleotide. Following uracil-DNA glycosylase treatment, all cDNA underwent a first 18-cycle PCR with the universal primers M1SS and BC2_uni_R. In the paper's pipeline: For normalization, 1 million high-quality reads, each with a distinct molecular identifier, were randomly selected from each sample. Reads with shared molecular identifiers were discarded instead of being binned into consensus sequences. CDR3 identification, clonotype clustering and error correction used MiTCR with a Q25 quality threshold and the strictest error-elimination algorithm. Lower-bound total TCR beta diversity was estimated with a nonparametric unseen species model using Euler transformation. TCRdb cleaned the public reads at Q25 with fastp, built clones with MiXCR and kept in-frame beta chains. A single entry per CDR3 protein holds the most common genes and DNA from its merged rows. The V and J calls here are based on TCRdb, not the publication. The sample profile shows approximately 690,000 distinct CDR3 sequences; approximately 59% of them were found once. Clones ranked in the top ten supply approximately 40% of the sample.

Including cysteine and phenylalanine, the CDR3 has 17 amino acids. The sequence is cut down to CDR3 DNA, 51 bases in frame from base 1. CDR1 is given as SEHNR and CDR2 as FQNEAQ, both from the germline V gene (reference sequence). The sample taken for sequencing was blood. This clonotype originated in a man aged 60 to 69 in good health. The chain is encoded by TRBV7-9 joined to TRBJ2-6, with no confident D gene call. The CDR3 amino acid sequence is: CAGSLDQSLSGANVLTF. The sequenced DNA is TGTGCCGGCAGCTTGGACCAATCGCTCTCTGGGGCCAACGTCCTGACTTTC.